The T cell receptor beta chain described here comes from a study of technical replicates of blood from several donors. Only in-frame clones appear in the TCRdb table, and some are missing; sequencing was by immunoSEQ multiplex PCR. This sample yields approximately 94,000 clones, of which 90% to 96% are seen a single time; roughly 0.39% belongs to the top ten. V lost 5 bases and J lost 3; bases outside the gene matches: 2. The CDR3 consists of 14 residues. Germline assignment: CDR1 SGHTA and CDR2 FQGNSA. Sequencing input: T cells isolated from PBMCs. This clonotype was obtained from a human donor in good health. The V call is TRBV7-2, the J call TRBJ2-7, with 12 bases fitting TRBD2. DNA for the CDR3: TGTGCCAGCAGCAAGACTAGCGGGAGCTACGAGCAGTACTTC. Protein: CASSKTSGSYEQYF.